What follows describes a single TCR beta chain. Its specificity is not known. The CDR3 contains 15 residues. CDR1 is LGHDT and CDR2 is YNNKEL in the germline V gene (reference sequence). The data belong to a study of T cells expressing NK-cell markers. Whole-study results and caveats: NKG2C+ dominant clonotypes from a handful of donors made up about 1.0-7.0% of CD8+ T cells.

For each CDR3 protein, TCRdb gives one entry from its re-call of the 5' RACE reads, without DNA. This table holds roughly 380,000 distinct CDR3 sequences. This sequence was found in a man between 18 and 69 years old in good health. The chain carries TRBV3-1 and TRBJ2-2; the TCRdb call, TRBD1, lacks DNA for checking. The sample was blood T cells: a sorted CD56 or NKG2C T cell subset, CD4+ or CD8+ T cells, or bulk PBMC T cells (not recorded which). CDR3 amino acids: CASSPPPTGRGELFF.